The 7 T cell receptor beta chains below were found in one sample sequenced in a study of T cell repertoires in cytomegalovirus infection (dated by TCRdb to the late 2010s). The treatment or condition label on this specimen signifies: in vitro stimulation with specific CMV peptide epitopes to enrich CMV-specific T cells. The listed sequencing device is Illumina HiSeq 1500. TCRdb trimmed public reads at Q25 via fastp, called clones via MiXCR and kept in-frame beta chains. Identical CDR3 protein sequences are pooled into one entry, listed with their most common genes and DNA. Recorded for this sample are hundreds of thousands of distinct CDR3 sequences; 30% to 35% of them occurred a single time. The top ten constitute around a sixth of the sample. The antigens these receptors bind are not known. The specimen was cultured PBMCs, collected from culture after CMV antigen stimulation. These receptors all stem from a human donor in good health (CMV status not recorded). Some clones in this sample may be carry-over from other donors' samples.

The CDR3: CASSSWEAGEAFF. CDR3 bases: TGTGCCAGCAGCTCGTGGGAGGCGGGTGAAGCTTTCTTT. This sequence joins TRBV7-6 and TRBJ1-1; D remains ambiguous. CDR1 is SGHVS and CDR2 is FNYEAQ in the germline V gene. The CDR3 has 13 amino acids. Trimming cost V 4 bases and J 7 bases, with 13 bases left between them.

The CDR3 DNA reads TGTGCCAGTAGGACACAGGCTCAGCCCCAGCATTTT. This encodes CASRTQAQPQHF. The J gene is TRBJ1-5, the V gene TRBV19, with a weak D call TRBD1 (5 bases). This CDR3 comprises 12 residues. Germline CDR1 reads LNHDA; CDR2 reads SQIVND (reference sequence). V lost 6 bases and J lost 6, with 9 bases in between.

V is TRBV6-5 and J is TRBJ2-1, with unresolved D. Germline-derived CDR1 and CDR2 are MNHEY and SVGAGI. This CDR3 comprises 16 residues. V lost 5 bases and J 0 bases, leaving 14 bases between the germline ends. The CDR3 bases are TGTGCCAGCAGTGCCGGGTTCGAACTCTCCTACAATGAGCAGTTCTTC. Translated, it gives CASSAGFELSYNEQFF.

V and J are TRBV6-5 and TRBJ2-1; D might be TRBD1 (5 bases). The CDR3 consists of 13 residues. From germline, CDR1 is MNHEY and CDR2 SVGAGI. Trimming removed 5 bases at V and 6 bases at J, with 11 bases between. The chain's CDR3 is CASSEWGLNEQFF. The CDR3 DNA sequence: TGTGCCAGCAGTGAATGGGGCCTCAATGAGCAGTTCTTC.

V gene TRBV11-2 combines with J gene TRBJ1-1; D gene unclear. The CDR3 has 18 residues. Per the germline V gene, CDR1 is SGHAT and CDR2 is FQNNGV. V was clipped by 1 base and J by 0 bases, with 18 bases between them. CDR3 protein: CASSLVSGTQNMNTEAFF. As DNA, the CDR3 is TGTGCCAGCAGCTTAGTCTCGGGAACACAGAACATGAACACTGAAGCTTTCTTT.

The chain has TRBV7-6 and TRBJ2-5; 13 bases fit TRBD2. This CDR3 has 15 residues. V gave up 5 bases and J gave up 5 bases; unmatched junction bases: 5. The germline V gene has CDR1 SGHVS and CDR2 FNYEAQ. CDR3 sequence (DNA): TGTGCCAGCAGCGAACTAGCGGGGGGGCTGGAGACCCAGTACTTC. It specifies CASSELAGGLETQYF.

The rearrangement uses TRBV12-3 or TRBV12-4 and TRBJ2-2; maybe TRBD2 (6 bases). Trimming shortened V by 3 bases and J by 6 bases, and 14 bases separated the two germline ends. This CDR3 region has 15 residues. DNA for the CDR3: TGTGCCAGCAGTTTTGCGGGACTGAAACCCGGGGAGCTGTTTTTT. Its protein is CASSFAGLKPGELFF.